The present T cell receptor beta chain was sequenced within a study of blood T cell repertoires in COVID-19. Germline CDR1 is SGHAT and CDR2 is FQNNGV. The CDR3 totals 15 residues. The germline V and J ends were trimmed by 7 bases and 4 bases, with 14 bases remaining between them. Profiled with immunoSEQ multiplex PCR; TCRdb holds only in-frame clones, not every one. The table has around 250,000 clones, roughly 88% seen once. The TCR originated in a man older than 75 with acute or convalescent COVID-19. Material: peripheral blood. The chain carries TRBV11-2 and TRBJ1-6; D gene uncertain. This CDR3 reads CASTIPVSYNSPLHF. The DNA for the CDR3 is TGTGCCAGCACCATACCGGTAAGTTATAATTCACCCCTCCACTTT.